What follows are 22 T cell receptor beta chains derived from one specimen sequenced in a study of cytomegalovirus exposure and HLA in healthy donors. This table comes from immunoSEQ multiplex PCR, and its TCRdb copy is limited to in-frame clones, with some not included. The sample shows approximately 120,000 clones, approximately 95% of them seen only once. Material: PBMCs. The receptors shown here come from a man between 18 and 35 years old in good health and CMV-seronegative.

This sequence joins TRBV19 and TRBJ1-1; D perhaps matches TRBD1 (5 bases). V lost 10 bases and J lost 1, with 13 bases in between. The CDR3 has 13 residues. Germline CDR1 reads LNHDA; CDR2 reads SQIVND (reference sequence). As DNA, the CDR3 is TGTGCCACCCTTGGACACCCGAACACTGAAGCTTTCTTT. It yields the protein CATLGHPNTEAFF.

The chain joins TRBV7-6 to TRBJ1-2; 7 bases line up with TRBD1. V lost 5 bases to trimming and J lost 2 bases; unmatched junction nucleotides: 2. This CDR3 is built from 13 residues. CDR1 is SGHVS and CDR2 is FNYEAQ in the germline V gene. CDR3 sequence reads: CASSTGQNYGYTF. DNA for the CDR3: TGTGCCAGCAGCACGGGACAGAACTATGGCTACACCTTC.

The chain combines TRBV2 with TRBJ2-7; TRBD1 matches 8 bases. The length of the CDR3 is 16 residues. Germline V lookup: CDR1 SNHLY, CDR2 FYNNEI. J lost 5 bases, V lost 6 bases, and 15 bases had no gene match. CDR3 sequence reads: CASRGSRVQGVHEQYF. The CDR3 DNA follows: TGTGCCAGCAGAGGCTCGCGTGTACAGGGGGTCCACGAGCAGTACTTC. The variable domain in full, completed from reference TRBV2 and TRBJ2-7, reads EPEVTQTPSHQVTQMGQEVILRCVPISNHLYFYWYRQILGQKVEFLVSFYNNEISEKSEIFDDQFSVERPDGSNFTLKIRSTKLEDSAMYFCASRGSRVQGVHEQYFGPGTRLTVT.

The count of this clone is one. The rearrangement joins TRBV7-2 to TRBJ2-7; 12 bases line up with TRBD2. The junction had 3 bases not matched to a gene; V was cut back by 4 bases and J by 5 bases. Looked up from germline, CDR1 is SGHTA and CDR2 is FQGNSA. The CDR3 is 14 amino acids. The CDR3 DNA is TGTGCCAGCAGCTGGGGACTAGCGGGCGACGAGCAGTACTTC. This codes for CASSWGLAGDEQYF.

The rearrangement joins TRBV18 to TRBJ1-2; D may be TRBD1 (6 bases). CDR1 and CDR2 (germline): KGHSH, LQKENI. This CDR3 spans 16 amino acids. The V and J ends lost 6 bases and 1 base respectively, with 18 bases between them. In DNA, the CDR3 is TGTGCCAGCTCCGTATCGGACAGCCCCTATAACTATGGCTACACCTTC. Encoded protein: CASSVSDSPYNYGYTF.

The chain combines TRBV10-3 with TRBJ2-3; D may be TRBD2 (7 bases). This CDR3 is 15 amino acids long. Germline V gives CDR1 ENHRY, CDR2 SYGVKD. Trimming left V 6 bases short and J 4 bases short, with 17 bases between. Here the CDR3 DNA reads TGTGCCATCAGAGCCCTAGGGGGGGGCCCAGATACGCAGTATTTT. Translating it yields CAIRALGGGPDTQYF.

This clone was picked up one time. The chain carries TRBV7-8 and TRBJ1-4; D possibly corresponds to TRBD1 (6 bases). Trimming stripped 4 bases from V and 8 bases from J, with 11 bases between. The germline gives CDR1 SGHVS, CDR2 FQNEAQ. The CDR3 is made up of 13 amino acids. CDR3 in DNA: TGTGCCAGCAGCTCCCAACAGGGCGAAAAACTGTTTTTT. Residues: CASSSQQGEKLFF.

This chain joins TRBV11-2 and TRBJ2-7, with D possibly being TRBD1 (6 bases). CDR1 and CDR2 from the germline V gene are SGHAT and FQNNGV. Between the trimmed V and J ends, which lost 4 bases and 3 bases, there was a span of 16 bases. The CDR3 runs to 15 residues. This CDR3 is CASSSVEDSGYEQYF. The CDR3 bases are TGTGCCAGCAGCTCGGTGGAGGACAGCGGCTACGAGCAGTACTTC.

The chain has TRBV30 and TRBJ2-7, with 8 bases matching TRBD2. V shed 3 bases and J 0 bases; nucleotides not matched to a gene: 7. The length of the CDR3 is 15 residues. Germline CDR1 is GTSNPN and CDR2 is SVGIG (reference sequence). The CDR3 nucleotides are TGTGCCTGGAGGTTTGCCGGGACTAGCTCCTACGAGCAGTACTTC. Translating gives CAWRFAGTSSYEQYF. Combining the CDR3 with reference TRBV30 and TRBJ2-7 gives the whole variable domain SQTIHQWPATLVQPVGSPLSLECTVEGTSNPNLYWYRQAAGRGLQLLFYSVGIGQISSEVPQNLSASRPQDRQFILSSKKLLLSDSGFYLCAWRFAGTSSYEQYFGPGTRLTVT.

The rearrangement uses TRBV27 and TRBJ2-3, with a tentative D call TRBD1 (7 bases). CDR3 size: 15 residues. The germline V and J ends were trimmed by 3 bases and 3 bases, with 13 bases remaining between them. The germline V gene encodes CDR1 MNHEY and CDR2 SMNVEV (reference sequence). The CDR3 reads CASSFDRDWTDTQYF. The CDR3 DNA reads as TGTGCCAGCAGTTTCGACAGGGACTGGACAGATACGCAGTATTTT.

On this clone: Sequence at one end of the junction differs from germline and may be a read error. This chain links TRBV7-9 with TRBJ2-1, with D perhaps TRBD1 or TRBD2 (6 bases each). The CDR3 is 16 amino acids. Germline lookup yields CDR1 SEHNR and CDR2 FQNEAQ (reference sequence). The CDR3 sequence: CASSLGGRGSYNEQFF. CDR3 sequence (DNA): TGTGCCAGCAGTTTAGGGGGGCGCGGGTCCTACAATGAGCAGTTCTTC. The full variable domain, its missing parts supplied by reference TRBV7-9 and TRBJ2-1, is DTGVSQNPRHKITKRGQNVTFRCDPISEHNRLYWYRQTLGQGPEFLTYFQNEAQLEKSRLLSDRFSAERPKGSFSTLEIQRTEQGDSAMYLCASSLGGRGSYNEQFFGPGTRLTVL.

The chain carries TRBV4-3 and TRBJ2-3; 7 positions agree with TRBD2. Germline CDR1 reads LGHNA; CDR2 reads YSLEER. The junction had 4 bases not matched to a gene; V was cut back by 4 bases and J by 0 bases. The CDR3 length is 15 residues. In DNA, the CDR3 is TGCGCCAGCAGCCCAGGTAGCGGGAGCACAGATACGCAGTATTTT. Its translation is CASSPGSGSTDTQYF.

This chain links TRBV2 with TRBJ1-1, with no clear D. From germline, CDR1 is SNHLY and CDR2 FYNNEI. The CDR3 spans 15 residues. V lost 2 bases and J lost 2, with 12 bases in between. This CDR3 reads CASSELRVVNTEAFF. CDR3 DNA sequence: TGTGCCAGCAGTGAATTGCGGGTTGTTAACACTGAAGCTTTCTTT.

This sequence joins TRBV7-2 and TRBJ2-5; D possibly corresponds to TRBD2 (7 bases). The CDR3 is 14 residues long. Deletions cut 2 bases from V and 5 bases from J, with 12 bases between. CDR1 and CDR2 (germline): SGHTA, FQGNSA. In DNA, the CDR3 is TGTGCCAGCAGCTTATTAGGGGGAGGGGAGACCCAGTACTTC. Its translation: CASSLLGGGETQYF.

This chain connects TRBV5-1 to TRBJ1-2; 8 bases map to TRBD1. Unmatched junction bases numbered 14, after V lost 3 bases and J lost 4 bases. The germline V gene encodes CDR1 SGHRS and CDR2 YFSETQ. This CDR3 has 17 residues. CDR3 DNA sequence: TGCGCCAGCAGCTCTCGTCCGGGACAGGATTTCTCCTATGGCTACACCTTC. Amino acid sequence: CASSSRPGQDFSYGYTF.

The chain has TRBV7-3 and TRBJ2-3, with 8 bases lining up with TRBD2. This CDR3 contains 14 residues. Germline lookup yields CDR1 SGHTA and CDR2 FQGTGA. The junction had 2 bases not matched to a gene; V was cut back by 5 bases and J by 1 base. The DNA for the CDR3 is TGTGCCAGCAGCCGGGAGGGCGGCACAGATACGCAGTATTTT. As protein: CASSREGGTDTQYF.

V is TRBV28 and J is TRBJ2-7; 7 bases match TRBD1. This CDR3 has 16 residues. The germline V gene has CDR1 MDHEN and CDR2 SYDVKM. J lost 2 bases, V lost 4 bases, and 11 bases had no gene match. Here the CDR3 reads CASSSEYRGKTYEQYF. The CDR3 DNA reads TGTGCCAGCAGTTCGGAATACAGGGGCAAAACCTACGAGCAGTACTTC.

This clone is a singleton in its sample. V usage is TRBV7-3 and J usage is TRBJ2-1; 12 nucleotides align to TRBD2. V was clipped by 4 bases and J by 4 bases; unmatched bases: 5. CDR1 is SGHTA, CDR2 FQGTGA, per germline. The CDR3 runs to 16 residues. CDR3 sequence: CASSSRLAGAYNEQFF. The CDR3 nucleotides are TGTGCCAGCAGCTCCCGACTAGCGGGAGCGTACAATGAGCAGTTCTTC.

The chain uses TRBV4-1 and TRBJ2-7; 8 bases are shared with TRBD1. The CDR3 length is 15 residues. After removal of 4 bases from V and 5 bases from J, the junction contained 10 bases not matched to a gene. Per the germline V gene, CDR1 is MGHRA and CDR2 is YSYEKL. The CDR3 coding sequence is TGCGCCAGCAGCCCCCCGGACAGGGAATGGGACGAGCAGTACTTC. Its protein is CASSPPDREWDEQYF.

This rearrangement joins TRBV27 to TRBJ1-3; possible D gene TRBD1, 6 bases. Trimming took off 3 bases at V and 0 bases at J, with 15 bases between the two ends. Germline V lookup: CDR1 MNHEY, CDR2 SMNVEV (reference sequence). The CDR3 is 17 amino acids. The CDR3 reads CASSFSMDSRSGNTIYF. As DNA, the CDR3 is TGTGCCAGCAGTTTCTCGATGGACAGCCGCTCTGGAAACACCATATATTTT.

V and J are TRBV7-9 and TRBJ1-1; D not resolved. Germline V gives CDR1 SEHNR, CDR2 FQNEAQ (reference sequence). V was pared by 1 base and J by 5 bases, with 11 bases between. The CDR3 is 14 residues long. The CDR3 region is CASSLEGAGTEAFF. The CDR3, as DNA: TGTGCCAGCAGCTTAGAGGGCGCGGGGACTGAAGCTTTCTTT.

V gene TRBV20-1 combines with J gene TRBJ2-5; TRBD2 is a possible D gene (5 bases). Germline CDR1 is DFQATT and CDR2 is SNEGSKA (reference sequence). The CDR3 is 11 residues long. The CDR3 sequence is CRVDFQETQYF. The DNA for the CDR3 is TGCAGGGTGGACTTCCAAGAGACCCAGTACTTC.